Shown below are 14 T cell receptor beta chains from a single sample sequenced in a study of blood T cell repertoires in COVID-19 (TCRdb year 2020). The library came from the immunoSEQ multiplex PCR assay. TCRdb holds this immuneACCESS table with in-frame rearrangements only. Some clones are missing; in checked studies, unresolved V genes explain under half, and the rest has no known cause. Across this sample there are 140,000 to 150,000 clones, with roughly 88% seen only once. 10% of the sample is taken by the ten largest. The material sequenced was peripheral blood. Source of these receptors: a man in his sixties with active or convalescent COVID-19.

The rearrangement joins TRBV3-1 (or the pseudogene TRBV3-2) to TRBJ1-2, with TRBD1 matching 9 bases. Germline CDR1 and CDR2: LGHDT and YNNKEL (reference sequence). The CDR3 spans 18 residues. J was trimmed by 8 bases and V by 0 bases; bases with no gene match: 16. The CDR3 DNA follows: TGTGCCAGCAGCCAAGATGAAGGGACAGGGTGGGTAGAGTACGGCTACACCTTC. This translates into CASSQDEGTGWVEYGYTF.

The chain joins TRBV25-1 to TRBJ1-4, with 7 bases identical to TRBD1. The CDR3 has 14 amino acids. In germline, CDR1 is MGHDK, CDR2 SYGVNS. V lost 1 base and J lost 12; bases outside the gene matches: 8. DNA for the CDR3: TGTGCCAGCAGTGAATCAGGGGGTTCCGGGGAACTGTTTTTT. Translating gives CASSESGGSGELFF.

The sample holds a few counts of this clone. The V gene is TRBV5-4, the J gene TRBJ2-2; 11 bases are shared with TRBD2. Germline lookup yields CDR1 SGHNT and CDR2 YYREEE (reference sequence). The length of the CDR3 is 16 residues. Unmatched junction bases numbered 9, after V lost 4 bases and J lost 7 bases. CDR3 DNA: TGTGCCAGCAGCCCACCGACTAGCGGGATTGTCGGGGAGCTGTTTTTT. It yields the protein CASSPPTSGIVGELFF.

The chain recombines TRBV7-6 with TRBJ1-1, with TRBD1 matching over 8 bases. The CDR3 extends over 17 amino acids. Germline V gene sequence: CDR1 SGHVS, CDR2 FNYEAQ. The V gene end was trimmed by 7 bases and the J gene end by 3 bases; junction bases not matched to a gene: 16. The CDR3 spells CASTKGQEGFKYTEAFF. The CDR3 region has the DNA TGTGCCAGCACCAAGGGACAGGAGGGTTTTAAGTACACTGAAGCTTTCTTT.

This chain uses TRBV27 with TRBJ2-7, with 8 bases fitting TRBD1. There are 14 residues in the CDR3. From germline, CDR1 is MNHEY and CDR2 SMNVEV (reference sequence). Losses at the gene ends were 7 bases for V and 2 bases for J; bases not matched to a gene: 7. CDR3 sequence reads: CASTPGQDPYEQYF. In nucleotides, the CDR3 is TGTGCCAGCACCCCGGGACAGGATCCCTACGAGCAGTACTTC.

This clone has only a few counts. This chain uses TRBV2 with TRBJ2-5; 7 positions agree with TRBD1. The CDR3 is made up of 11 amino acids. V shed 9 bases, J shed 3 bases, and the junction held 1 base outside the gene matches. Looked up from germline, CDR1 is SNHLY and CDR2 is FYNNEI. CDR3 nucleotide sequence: TGTGCCAGTACAGGGGAAGAGACCCAGTACTTC. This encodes CASTGEETQYF. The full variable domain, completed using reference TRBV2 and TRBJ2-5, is EPEVTQTPSHQVTQMGQEVILRCVPISNHLYFYWYRQILGQKVEFLVSFYNNEISEKSEIFDDQFSVERPDGSNFTLKIRSTKLEDSAMYFCASTGEETQYFGPGTRLLVL.

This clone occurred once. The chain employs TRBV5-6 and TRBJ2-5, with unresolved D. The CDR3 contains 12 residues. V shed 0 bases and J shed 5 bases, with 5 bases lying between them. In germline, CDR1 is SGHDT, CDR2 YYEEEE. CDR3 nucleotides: TGTGCCAGCAGCTTGGGCAGTGAGACCCAGTACTTC. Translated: CASSLGSETQYF.

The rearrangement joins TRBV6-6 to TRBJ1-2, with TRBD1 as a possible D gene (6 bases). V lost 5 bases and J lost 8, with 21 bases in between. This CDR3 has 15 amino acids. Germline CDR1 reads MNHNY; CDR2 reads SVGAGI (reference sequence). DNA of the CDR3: TGTGCCAGCAGTCAACTGACAAGGACAGTCCAAGGCTACACCTTC. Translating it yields CASSQLTRTVQGYTF.

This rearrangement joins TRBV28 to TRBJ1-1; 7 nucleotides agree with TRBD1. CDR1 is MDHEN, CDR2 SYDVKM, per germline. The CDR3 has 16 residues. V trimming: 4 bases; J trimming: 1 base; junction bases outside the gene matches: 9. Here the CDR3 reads CASSSAPGTENTEAFF. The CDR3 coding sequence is TGTGCCAGCAGTTCCGCTCCCGGGACAGAGAACACTGAAGCTTTCTTT.

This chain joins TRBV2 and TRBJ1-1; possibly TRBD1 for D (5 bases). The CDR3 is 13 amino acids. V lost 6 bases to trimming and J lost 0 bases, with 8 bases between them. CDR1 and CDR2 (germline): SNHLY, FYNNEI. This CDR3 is CASSDSLNTEAFF. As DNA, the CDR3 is TGTGCCAGCAGCGACAGTCTGAACACTGAAGCTTTCTTT.

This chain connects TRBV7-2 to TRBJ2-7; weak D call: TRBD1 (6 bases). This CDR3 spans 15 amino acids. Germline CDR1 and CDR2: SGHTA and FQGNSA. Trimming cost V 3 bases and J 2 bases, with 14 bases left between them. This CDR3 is CASSLGATGAYEQYF. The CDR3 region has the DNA TGTGCCAGCAGCTTGGGAGCGACAGGAGCCTACGAGCAGTACTTC.

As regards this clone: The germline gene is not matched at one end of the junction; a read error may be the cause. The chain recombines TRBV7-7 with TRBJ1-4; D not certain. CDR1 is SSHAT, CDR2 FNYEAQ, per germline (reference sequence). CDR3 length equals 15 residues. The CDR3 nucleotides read TGTGCTAGCAGCTTAGGTTCCGCAACTAATGAAAAACTGTTTTTT. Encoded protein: CASSLGSATNEKLFF.

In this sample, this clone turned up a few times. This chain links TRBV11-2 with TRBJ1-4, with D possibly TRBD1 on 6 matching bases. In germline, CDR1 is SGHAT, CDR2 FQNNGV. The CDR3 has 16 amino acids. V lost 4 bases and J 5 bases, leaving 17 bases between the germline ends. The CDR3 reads CASSSSVGTGNEKLFF. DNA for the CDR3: TGTGCCAGCAGCTCTTCGGTCGGAACAGGGAATGAAAAACTGTTTTTT. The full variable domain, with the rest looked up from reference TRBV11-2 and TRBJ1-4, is EAGVAQSPRYKIIEKRQSVAFWCNPISGHATLYWYQQILGQGPKLLIQFQNNGVVDDSQLPKDRFSAERLKGVDSTLKIQPAKLEDSAVYLCASSSSVGTGNEKLFFGSGTQLSVL.

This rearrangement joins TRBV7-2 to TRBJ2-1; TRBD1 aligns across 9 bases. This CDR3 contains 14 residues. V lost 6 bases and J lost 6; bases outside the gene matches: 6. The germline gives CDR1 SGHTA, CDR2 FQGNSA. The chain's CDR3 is CASRKGQGGNEQFF. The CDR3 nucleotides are TGTGCCAGCAGAAAGGGACAGGGAGGCAATGAGCAGTTCTTC.